Following are 25 T cell receptor beta chains from one sample sequenced in a study of Graves' ophthalmopathy and Graves' hyperthyroidism. Using RNA transcripts, the TCR beta CDR3 regions were amplified. First-round RT-PCR with HTBI primers preceded a second-round multiplex PCR. TCRdb itself ran the multiplex PCR reads through MiXCR, one entry per CDR3 protein. Of almost 750,000 distinct CDR3 sequences listed, about 44% are singletons. The sample was peripheral blood. These receptors originate from an adult man with Graves' ophthalmopathy.

This chain connects TRBV25-1 to TRBJ2-7; 8 nucleotides agree with TRBD1. Germline-derived CDR1 and CDR2 are MGHDK and SYGVNS. This CDR3 has 13 amino acids. The junction had 9 bases not matched to a gene; V was cut back by 8 bases and J by 6 bases. The CDR3 reads CASVATGVGEQYF. In DNA form, the CDR3 reads TGTGCCAGCGTCGCGACAGGGGTGGGCGAGCAGTACTTC.

The chain is built from TRBV20-1 and TRBJ1-3; D perhaps matches TRBD1 (6 bases). The CDR3 is 16 amino acids. Germline assignment: CDR1 DFQATT and CDR2 SNEGSKA (reference sequence). Trimming left V 0 bases short and J 0 bases short, with 12 bases between. CDR3 residues: CSARDLDSNSGNTIYF. The CDR3 nucleotides read TGCAGTGCTAGAGACCTGGACAGCAACTCTGGAAACACCATATATTTT.

The CDR3 protein is CASSEPERLAGTHTGELFF. In nucleotides, the CDR3 is TGTGCCAGCAGTGAACCCGAAAGACTAGCGGGGACCCACACCGGGGAGCTGTTTTTT. The chain links TRBV2 to TRBJ2-2, with 11 bases identical to TRBD2. Germline CDR1 SNHLY, CDR2 FYNNEI. This CDR3 region has 19 residues. With V trimmed by 2 bases and J by 3 bases, 11 bases remained unmatched.

The chain employs TRBV15 and TRBJ2-2; D is ambiguous. Deletions cut 3 bases from V and 6 bases from J, with 8 bases between. CDR3 length equals 13 residues. CDR1 is LNHNV, CDR2 YYDKDF, per germline (reference sequence). The DNA for the CDR3 is TGTGCCACCAGCAGTGCCCTGCCCGGGGAGCTGTTTTTT. Encoded protein: CATSSALPGELFF.

The genes are TRBV24-1 and TRBJ2-2, with D hard to call. CDR3 size: 14 residues. The ends were cut back, 4 bases at V and 5 bases at J, with 10 bases in the middle. CDR1 and CDR2 from the germline V gene are KGHDR and SFDVKD. DNA of the CDR3: TGTGCCACCAGTGAATATGTCGGGACCGGGGAGCTGTTTTTT. Translation gives CATSEYVGTGELFF.

This chain joins TRBV10-3 and TRBJ1-5, with a tentative D call TRBD1 (6 bases). This CDR3 is 14 amino acids long. V lost 7 bases and J lost 10, with 20 bases in between. CDR1 is ENHRY, CDR2 SYGVKD, per germline. This chain's CDR3 is CAINQGQGHSPQHF. The CDR3 DNA follows: TGTGCCATCAACCAAGGGCAGGGACATTCACCCCAGCATTTT.

With regard to this clonotype: This may arise from a read error, as a much more abundant clone is one base away. V and J are TRBV19 and TRBJ1-2, with D possibly TRBD1 on 5 matching bases. The CDR3 runs to 10 residues. In germline, CDR1 is LNHDA, CDR2 SQIVND (reference sequence). Written as DNA, the CDR3 is TGTGCCGCATCGGGACCCGGCTGCACCTTC. Its translation: CAASGPGCTF.

This clonotype has ten or more counts. This rearrangement joins TRBV10-3 to TRBJ1-4, with TRBD1 identical over 9 bases. After removal of 10 bases from V and 8 bases from J, the junction contained 8 bases not matched to a gene. CDR3 length equals 13 residues. Germline V CDR1 and CDR2: ENHRY, SYGVKD. The CDR3 sequence is CATRDRESEKLFF. Here the CDR3 DNA reads TGTGCCACTAGGGACAGGGAATCGGAAAAACTGTTTTTT.

This clonotype was observed a handful of times. The chain combines TRBV29-1 with TRBJ2-5; D ambiguous. The CDR3 runs 12 residues. Per germline, CDR1 SQVTM and CDR2 ANQGSEA. Trimming pared 3 bases from V and 3 bases from J, leaving 8 bases between. This CDR3 reads CSVDFTEETQYF. For the CDR3, the DNA is TGCAGCGTTGATTTTACAGAAGAGACCCAGTACTTC.

Ten or more counts support this clonotype. This chain uses TRBV6-1 with TRBJ1-6, with unresolved D. This CDR3 contains 13 residues. Trimming removed 0 bases at V and 11 bases at J, with 8 bases between. Looked up from germline, CDR1 is MNHNS and CDR2 is SASEGT. The CDR3 spells CASSEAYVPPLHF. CDR3 DNA sequence: TGTGCCAGCAGTGAAGCGTACGTGCCACCCCTCCACTTT.

The chain has TRBV25-1 and TRBJ2-7; TRBD1 aligns across 7 bases. The V and J ends lost 5 bases and 5 bases, in that order; junction bases with no gene match: 9. CDR3 length: 14 amino acids. Germline V gene data show CDR1 as MGHDK and CDR2 as SYGVNS. DNA of the CDR3: TGTGCCAGCAGTAAAACTCACAGGGGCGACGAGCAGTACTTC. This encodes CASSKTHRGDEQYF.

The sample holds a few counts of this clonotype. The chain has TRBV5-1 and TRBJ2-2; 7 nucleotides agree with TRBD1. Germline CDR1 is SGHRS and CDR2 is YFSETQ. This CDR3 contains 14 residues. The junction had 6 bases not matched to a gene; V was cut back by 4 bases and J by 6 bases. The CDR3 is CASSENTGAGELFF. CDR3 DNA sequence: TGCGCCAGCAGCGAGAATACAGGGGCCGGGGAGCTGTTTTTT. Supplemented by reference TRBV5-1 and TRBJ2-2, the full variable domain reads KAGVTQTPRYLIKTRGQQVTLSCSPISGHRSVSWYQQTPGQGLQFLFEYFSETQRNKGNFPGRFSGRQFSNSRSEMNVSTLELGDSALYLCASSENTGAGELFFGEGSRLTVL.

This clonotype has just a few counts. A much larger clonotype is one base distant, so this may be a read error. The chain combines TRBV2 with TRBJ1-4, with TRBD1 matching 7 bases. Germline loops: CDR1 SNHLY, CDR2 FYNNEI. This CDR3 has 14 residues. V gave up 3 bases and J gave up 3 bases; unmatched junction bases: 1. CDR3 protein: CASSEQGANEKLFF. CDR3 DNA sequence: TGTGCCAGCAGTGAGCAGGGGGCTAATGAAAAACTGTTTTTT.

V gene TRBV20-1 combines with J gene TRBJ2-7; D might be TRBD2 (5 bases). The CDR3 is made up of 14 amino acids. In germline, CDR1 is DFQATT, CDR2 SNEGSKA (reference sequence). V lost 0 bases and J 4 bases, leaving 13 bases between the germline ends. In DNA, the CDR3 is TGCAGTGCTAGAGATTGGCGGGCAGAATACGAGCAGTACTTC. Translating gives CSARDWRAEYEQYF.

As concerns this clonotype: At one of its ends the junction is not consistent with the germline gene, which may arise from a read error. The genes are TRBV4-3 and TRBJ1-2; no clear D gene. The germline gives CDR1 LGHNA, CDR2 YSLEER. This CDR3 has 12 amino acids. The CDR3 reads CASSQDARWCIF. The CDR3 DNA is TGCGCCAGCAGCCAAGACGCCAGGTGGTGCATCTTC.

A few counts support this clonotype. The chain combines TRBV20-1 with TRBJ2-7; 9 bases are shared with TRBD2. Trimming took 4 bases from V and 4 from J; bases not matched to a gene: 11. This CDR3 region has 15 residues. Germline CDR1 and CDR2: DFQATT and SNEGSKA (reference sequence). CDR3 bases: TGCAGTGCTAAGGGGGTAGCGGGAGTCGGATACGAGCAGTACTTC. Amino acids: CSAKGVAGVGYEQYF.

The sample holds one count of this clonotype. A read error may produce the germline difference seen at one junction end. The genes are TRBV24-1 and TRBJ2-7; D is possibly TRBD1 (6 bases). The V gene's germline CDR1 is KGHDR and CDR2 SFDVKD. The CDR3 runs 15 residues. The DNA for the CDR3 is TGCGCCAGCAGCTTTTCCGGGACAAGATTCTACGAGCAGTACTTC. Amino acids: CASSFSGTRFYEQYF.

This clonotype was detected only a few times. The gene calls are TRBV7-2 and TRBJ2-7; D gene uncertain. The germline CDR1 and CDR2 sequences are SGHTA and FQGNSA. There are 13 residues in the CDR3. Deletions cut 5 bases from V and 5 bases from J, with 13 bases between. Written as DNA, the CDR3 is TGTGCCAGCAGCCAAGTAAGCAGGAACGAGCAGTACTTC. It encodes CASSQVSRNEQYF.

The chain couples TRBV2 to TRBJ2-7; 9 nucleotides match TRBD1. J was trimmed by 5 bases and V by 5 bases; bases with no gene match: 10. CDR1 is SNHLY and CDR2 is FYNNEI in the germline V gene. This CDR3 spans 15 amino acids. As DNA, the CDR3 is TGTGCCAGCAGTTTGATGGGGACAGGGAGGAACGAGCAGTACTTC. Translated, it gives CASSLMGTGRNEQYF.

The chain uses TRBV7-2 and TRBJ1-5; 10 bases align to TRBD1. This CDR3 has 16 residues. Germline values: CDR1 SGHTA, CDR2 FQGNSA. The V segment lost 5 bases and the J segment 1 base; nucleotides outside the gene matches: 5. CDR3 DNA sequence: TGTGCCAGCAGCGATGGACAGGGGGGGAGCAATCAGCCCCAGCATTTT. It is translated as CASSDGQGGSNQPQHF.

This clonotype came up many times. V and J are TRBV10-3 and TRBJ2-7; 12 bases are a match to TRBD1. This CDR3 is built from 16 residues. Trimming at V came to 0 bases and at J to 5 bases, leaving 5 bases not matched to a gene. Germline-derived CDR1 and CDR2 are ENHRY and SYGVKD. Written as DNA, the CDR3 is TGTGCCATCAGTGAGTCGTTCGGGACAGGGGGCGACGAGCAGTACTTC. Residues: CAISESFGTGGDEQYF.

The J gene is TRBJ2-2, the V gene TRBV7-9; D not resolved. V lost 1 base, J lost 4 bases, and 13 bases lay in between. CDR1 and CDR2 (germline): SEHNR, FQNEAQ (reference sequence). This CDR3 region has 16 residues. This CDR3 reads CASSLGLPAGTGELFF. CDR3 DNA: TGTGCCAGCAGCTTAGGACTCCCGGCAGGCACCGGGGAGCTGTTTTTT.

This clonotype appeared many times. The chain is built from TRBV7-9 and TRBJ1-4; a weak D match, TRBD1 (5 bases). Trimming removed 3 bases from V and 2 bases from J, with 13 bases in between. CDR1 is SEHNR and CDR2 is FQNEAQ in the germline V gene (reference sequence). The CDR3 has 16 amino acids. The CDR3 coding sequence is TGTGCCAGCAGCTTGAACTCGGGGCGCACTAATGAAAAACTGTTTTTT. It codes for CASSLNSGRTNEKLFF.

V gene TRBV12-3 or TRBV12-4 combines with J gene TRBJ2-5; 9 bases are shared with TRBD2. Trimming cost V 5 bases and J 3 bases; bases outside gene matches: 7. The CDR3 covers 15 residues. CDR3 DNA: TGTGCCAGCAGTCCCGCGGGAGGGCCTAAAGAGACCCAGTACTTC. Translated: CASSPAGGPKETQYF.

This clonotype was seen only a few times. This chain joins TRBV20-1 and TRBJ1-1; 7 bases are shared with TRBD1. The V segment lost 6 bases and the J segment 0 bases; nucleotides outside the gene matches: 13. From germline, CDR1 is DFQATT and CDR2 SNEGSKA (reference sequence). The CDR3 extends over 16 amino acids. The CDR3 DNA reads as TGCAGTGCCGCGACAGGGTCGAGGTTAATGAACACTGAAGCTTTCTTT. It is translated as CSAATGSRLMNTEAFF.